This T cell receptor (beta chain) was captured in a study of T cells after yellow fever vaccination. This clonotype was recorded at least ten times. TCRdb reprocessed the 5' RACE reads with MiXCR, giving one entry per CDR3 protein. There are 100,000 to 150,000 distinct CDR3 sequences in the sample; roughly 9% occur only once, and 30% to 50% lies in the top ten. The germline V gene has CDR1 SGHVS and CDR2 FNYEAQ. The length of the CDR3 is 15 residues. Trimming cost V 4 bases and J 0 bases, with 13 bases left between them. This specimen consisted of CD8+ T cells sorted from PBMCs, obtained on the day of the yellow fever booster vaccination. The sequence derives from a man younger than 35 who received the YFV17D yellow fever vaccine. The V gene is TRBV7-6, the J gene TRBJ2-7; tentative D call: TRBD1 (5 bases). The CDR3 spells CASSSSPGPSYEQYF. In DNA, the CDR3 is TGTGCCAGCAGCTCCAGCCCAGGGCCCTCCTACGAGCAGTACTTC.